The next 14 T cell receptor beta chains were all read from a single sample in a study of blood T cells in healthy people across ages. A second PCR of 7 to 11 cycles used a sample-barcoded 5' primer and a J-beta primer mix. MiXCR, applied by TCRdb to the 5' RACE reads, yields one record per CDR3 protein. The repertoire has 910,000 or so distinct CDR3 sequences, 51% of them found once; the top ten carry roughly a fifth. The specimen was blood. The receptors come from a woman in her sixties or seventies in good health.

This clonotype was observed once. Mismatch with germline at one junction end may stem from a read error. The chain uses TRBV15 and TRBJ1-2; 8 nucleotides align to TRBD1. There are 14 residues in the CDR3. Germline assignment: CDR1 LNHNV and CDR2 YYDKDF (reference sequence). CDR3 region: CATRPTGEGYGYTF. The CDR3 region has the DNA TGCGCCACCAGACCGACAGGGGAAGGGTATGGCTACACCTTC.

V usage is TRBV6-5 and J usage is TRBJ2-5; perhaps TRBD1 as D (5 bases). V was pared by 2 bases and J by 5 bases, with 18 bases between. The CDR3 consists of 16 residues. Per the germline V gene, CDR1 is MNHEY and CDR2 is SVGAGI. The CDR3 nucleotides are TGTGCCAGCAGTTACACACGGACAACCGGCCTGGAGACCCAGTACTTC. It yields the protein CASSYTRTTGLETQYF.

This CDR3 reads CASSPKDSLYEQYF. The DNA of the CDR3 is TGTGCCAGCAGTCCAAAGGACAGCCTCTACGAGCAGTACTTC. The chain joins TRBV4-2 to TRBJ2-7, with D perhaps matching TRBD1 (6 bases). The V end was cut by 6 bases, the J end by 3 bases, with 15 bases between. The length of the CDR3 is 14 residues. The V gene's germline CDR1 is LGHNA and CDR2 YNFKEQ.

This rearrangement joins TRBV13 to TRBJ1-1, with D hard to call. The CDR3 consists of 13 residues. Germline V gives CDR1 PRHDT, CDR2 FYEKMQ (reference sequence). Deletions cut 5 bases from V and 3 bases from J, with 10 bases between. CDR3 loop: CASSLASYTEAFF. The CDR3 DNA sequence: TGTGCCAGCAGCCTAGCCAGCTACACTGAAGCTTTCTTT.

This clonotype came up a few times. J is TRBJ2-1 and V is TRBV20-1; D is unresolved. Trimming pared 4 bases from V and 0 bases from J, leaving 13 bases between. From germline, CDR1 is DFQATT and CDR2 SNEGSKA (reference sequence). The CDR3 is made up of 15 amino acids. The CDR3 DNA reads as TGCAGTGCTACTTCACTGCGTAACTCCTACAATGAGCAGTTCTTC. It yields the protein CSATSLRNSYNEQFF.

The chain links TRBV20-1 to TRBJ1-5; D gene unclear. Trimming cost V 3 bases and J 5 bases, with 17 bases left between them. There are 15 residues in the CDR3. Germline CDR1 is DFQATT and CDR2 is SNEGSKA (reference sequence). This CDR3 reads CSAREDGDRDQPQHF. The CDR3 bases are TGCAGTGCTAGGGAGGACGGGGATCGAGATCAGCCCCAGCATTTT.

This clonotype came up a few times. The rearrangement uses TRBV4-2 and TRBJ1-4; D not resolved. There are 16 residues in the CDR3. V lost 1 base and J 3 bases, leaving 12 bases between the germline ends. CDR1 and CDR2 from the germline V gene are LGHNA and YNFKEQ. The CDR3 loop is CASSQVTGGANEKLFF. CDR3 bases: TGTGCCAGCAGCCAAGTAACCGGTGGGGCTAATGAAAAACTGTTTTTT.

The chain carries TRBV7-9 and TRBJ2-5, with D unresolved. This CDR3 is built from 14 residues. From germline, CDR1 is SEHNR and CDR2 FQNEAQ (reference sequence). Deletions cut 3 bases from V and 2 bases from J, with 10 bases between. CDR3 residues: CASSFSPVQETQYF. Here the CDR3 DNA reads TGTGCCAGCAGCTTTTCCCCCGTGCAAGAGACCCAGTACTTC. Drawing the rest from reference TRBV7-9 and TRBJ2-5, the complete variable domain is DTGVSQNPRHKITKRGQNVTFRCDPISEHNRLYWYRQTLGQGPEFLTYFQNEAQLEKSRLLSDRFSAERPKGSFSTLEIQRTEQGDSAMYLCASSFSPVQETQYFGPGTRLLVL.

The chain is built from TRBV21-1 and TRBJ1-5. TRBV21-1 is given as a pseudogene. This CDR3 has 19 amino acids. This CDR3 reads CASSKGEKRDALPVEPQHF. The CDR3 nucleotides read TGTGCCAGCAGCAAAGGAGAGAAACGGGACGCCCTACCGGTGGAGCCCCAGCATTTT.

As concerns this clonotype: One end of the junction is discordant with germline, which a read error may explain. V usage is TRBV10-1 and J usage is TRBJ2-7, with D perhaps TRBD1 or TRBD2 (5 bases each). From germline, CDR1 is WNHNN and CDR2 SYGVQD (reference sequence). CDR3 size: 15 residues. In DNA, the CDR3 is TGCGCCAGCGGTGAGGGACCGGAGTCCTCCTACGAGCAGTACTTC. Translating it yields CASGEGPESSYEQYF.

This clonotype was found a few times. The chain combines TRBV20-1 with TRBJ2-7, with 10 bases matching TRBD1. The CDR3 consists of 15 residues. Trimming at V came to 4 bases and at J to 3 bases, leaving 9 bases not matched to a gene. Germline assignment: CDR1 DFQATT and CDR2 SNEGSKA (reference sequence). The CDR3 DNA follows: TGCAGTGCTAACCCGGGACAGGGGCGTTACTACGAGCAGTACTTC. Residues: CSANPGQGRYYEQYF.

The chain links TRBV10-3 to TRBJ2-4; 11 bases match TRBD2. This CDR3 contains 18 residues. Losses at the gene ends were 3 bases for V and 1 base for J; bases not matched to a gene: 8. Germline V lookup: CDR1 ENHRY, CDR2 SYGVKD. In nucleotides, the CDR3 is TGTGCCATCAGTGAAGGGGCGTCTAGCGGGAGGGCCAAAAACATTCAGTACTTC. Its protein product is CAISEGASSGRAKNIQYF.

This chain uses TRBV28 with TRBJ1-2; D is possibly TRBD1 (5 bases). The CDR3 is 16 amino acids. Germline V gives CDR1 MDHEN, CDR2 SYDVKM. The V and J ends lost 2 bases and 3 bases respectively, with 16 bases between them. The CDR3 DNA reads as TGTGCCAGCAGTTTAGGAGGGGCGCTGGTGGACTATGGCTACACCTTC. Protein product: CASSLGGALVDYGYTF.

The chain combines TRBV30 with TRBJ2-1; the D gene is possibly TRBD1 (6 bases). CDR3 size: 14 residues. V was pared by 0 bases and J by 9 bases, with 15 bases between. CDR1 is GTSNPN, CDR2 SVGIG, per germline (reference sequence). The CDR3: CAWSVTSIRGEQFF. The CDR3 bases are TGTGCCTGGAGTGTAACTAGTATCAGGGGTGAGCAGTTCTTC.